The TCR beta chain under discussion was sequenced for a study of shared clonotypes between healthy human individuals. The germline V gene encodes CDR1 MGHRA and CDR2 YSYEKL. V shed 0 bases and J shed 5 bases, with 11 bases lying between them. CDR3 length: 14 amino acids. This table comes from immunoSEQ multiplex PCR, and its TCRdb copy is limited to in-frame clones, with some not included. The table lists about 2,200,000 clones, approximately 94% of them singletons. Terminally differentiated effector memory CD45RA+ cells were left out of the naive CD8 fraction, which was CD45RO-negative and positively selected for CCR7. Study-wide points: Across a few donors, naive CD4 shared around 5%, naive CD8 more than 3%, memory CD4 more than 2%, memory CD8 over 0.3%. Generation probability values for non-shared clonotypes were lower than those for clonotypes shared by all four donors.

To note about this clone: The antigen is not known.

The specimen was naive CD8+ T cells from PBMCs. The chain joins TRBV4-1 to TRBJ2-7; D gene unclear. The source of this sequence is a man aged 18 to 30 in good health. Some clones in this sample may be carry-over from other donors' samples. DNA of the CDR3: TGCGCCAGCAGCCAAGATCTGAGTGGGCACGAGCAGTACTTC. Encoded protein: CASSQDLSGHEQYF.